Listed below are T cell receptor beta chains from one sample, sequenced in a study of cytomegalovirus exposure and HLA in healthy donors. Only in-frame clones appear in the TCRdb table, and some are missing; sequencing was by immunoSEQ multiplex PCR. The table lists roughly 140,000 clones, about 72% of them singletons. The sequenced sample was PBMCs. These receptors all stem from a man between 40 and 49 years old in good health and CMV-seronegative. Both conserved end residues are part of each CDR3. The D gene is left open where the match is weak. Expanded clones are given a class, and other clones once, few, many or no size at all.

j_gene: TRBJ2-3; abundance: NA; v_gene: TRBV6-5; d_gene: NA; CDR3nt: TGTGCCAGCAGCACAGGAAACGAGATTGGAGATACGCAGTATTTT; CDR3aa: CASSTGNEIGDTQYF
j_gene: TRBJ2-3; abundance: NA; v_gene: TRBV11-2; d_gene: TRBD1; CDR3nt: TGTGCCAGCAGCTTAGTGGGACAGGGAATAGATACGCAGTATTTT; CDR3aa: CASSLVGQGIDTQYF
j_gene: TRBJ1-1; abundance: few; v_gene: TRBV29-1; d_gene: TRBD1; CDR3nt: TGCAGCGCCTCGCGTCACAGGGGCTCCTTCCTATCCAAGGATACTGAAGCTTTCTTT; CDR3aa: CSASRHRGSFLSKDTEAFF
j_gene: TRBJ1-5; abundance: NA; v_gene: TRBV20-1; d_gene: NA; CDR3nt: TGCAGTGCGGGCCAGCCCCAGAATTTT; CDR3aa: CSAGQPQNF
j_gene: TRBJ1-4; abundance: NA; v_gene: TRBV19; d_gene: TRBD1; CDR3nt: TGTGCCAGTGGGACAGGGGTAGTTCATGAAAAACTGTTTTTT; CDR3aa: CASGTGVVHEKLFF
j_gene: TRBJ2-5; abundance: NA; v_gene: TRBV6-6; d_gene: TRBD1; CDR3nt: TGTGCCAGCAGCTTTGGGACAGGGGTTTTTCAAGAGACCCAGTACTTC; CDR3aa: CASSFGTGVFQETQYF
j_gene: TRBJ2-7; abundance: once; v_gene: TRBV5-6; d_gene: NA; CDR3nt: TGTGCCAGCAGCTTGGGGCAGGGCCACTACGAGCAGTACTTC; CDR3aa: CASSLGQGHYEQYF
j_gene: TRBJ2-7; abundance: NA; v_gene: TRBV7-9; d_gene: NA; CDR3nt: TGTGCCAGCAGCTTAGTGGGGAGGACAGGCCCCTACGAGCAGTACTTC; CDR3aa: CASSLVGRTGPYEQYF
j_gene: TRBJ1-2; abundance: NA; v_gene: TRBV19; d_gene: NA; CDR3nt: TGTGCCAGTAGTATAGGACGGGTTAACTATGGCTACACCTTC; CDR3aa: CASSIGRVNYGYTF
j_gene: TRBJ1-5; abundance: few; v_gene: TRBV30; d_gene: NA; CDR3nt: TGTGCCTGGAGTAGGGGGGAGGGTCAGCCCCAGCATTTT; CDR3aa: CAWSRGEGQPQHF
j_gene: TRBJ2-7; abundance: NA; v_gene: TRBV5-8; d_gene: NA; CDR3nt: TGTGCCAGCAGCTTGTATTACGAGCAGTACTTC; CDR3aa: CASSLYYEQYF
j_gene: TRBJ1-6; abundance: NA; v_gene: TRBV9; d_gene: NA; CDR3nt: TGTGCCAGCAGCAAGGGGGATTTGAATTCACCCCTCCACTTT; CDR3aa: CASSKGDLNSPLHF
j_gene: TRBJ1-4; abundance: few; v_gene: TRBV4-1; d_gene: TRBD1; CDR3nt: TGCGCCAGCAGCCGCACGACAGGGGGAACTAATGAAAAACTGTTTTTT; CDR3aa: CASSRTTGGTNEKLFF
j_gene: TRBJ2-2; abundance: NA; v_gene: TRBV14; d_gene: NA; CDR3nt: TGTGCCAGCAGCCGCCGCACAGGGTCGGAAAAGACCGGGGAGCTGTTTTTT; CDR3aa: CASSRRTGSEKTGELFF
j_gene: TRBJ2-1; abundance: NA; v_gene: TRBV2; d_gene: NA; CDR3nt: TGTGCCACCACAGGGTCCGAGTTCTACAATGAGCAGTTCTTC; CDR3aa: CATTGSEFYNEQFF
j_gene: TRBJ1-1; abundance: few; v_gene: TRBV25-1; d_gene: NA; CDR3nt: TGTGCCAGCAGTGAGTCTCCCTACACTGAAGCTTTCTTT; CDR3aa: CASSESPYTEAFF
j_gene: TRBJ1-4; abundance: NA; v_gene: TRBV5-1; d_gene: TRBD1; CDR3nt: TGCGCCAGCAGCGCGAACAGACAGGGTAATGAAAAACTGTTTTTT; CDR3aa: CASSANRQGNEKLFF
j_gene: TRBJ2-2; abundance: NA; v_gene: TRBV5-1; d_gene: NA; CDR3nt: TGCGCCAGCAGCTTGGTGGGCCCAAACACCGGGGAGCTGTTTTTT; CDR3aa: CASSLVGPNTGELFF
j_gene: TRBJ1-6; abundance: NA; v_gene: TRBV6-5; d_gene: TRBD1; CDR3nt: TGTGCCAGCAGTTACGAGACAGGGACGAATTCACCCCTCCACTTT; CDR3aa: CASSYETGTNSPLHF
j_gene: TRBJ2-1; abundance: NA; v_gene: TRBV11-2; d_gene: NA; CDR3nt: TGTGCCAGCAGCCCAATCACTAGCTTTGGCTCCTACAATGAGCAGTTCTTC; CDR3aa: CASSPITSFGSYNEQFF
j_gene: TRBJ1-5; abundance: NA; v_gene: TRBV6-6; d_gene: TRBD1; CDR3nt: TGTGCCAGCAGCACCACAGGGGGCTATCAGCCCCAGAATTTT; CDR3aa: CASSTTGGYQPQNF
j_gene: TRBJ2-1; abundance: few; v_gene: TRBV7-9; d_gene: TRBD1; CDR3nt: TGTGCCAGCACCCGAGGGACAGGGACCTACAATGAGCAGTTCTTC; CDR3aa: CASTRGTGTYNEQFF
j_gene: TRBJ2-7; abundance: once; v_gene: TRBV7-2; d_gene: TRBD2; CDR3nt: TGTGCCAGCAGCTCGTTGACTAGCTACTACGAGCAGTACTTC; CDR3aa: CASSSLTSYYEQYF
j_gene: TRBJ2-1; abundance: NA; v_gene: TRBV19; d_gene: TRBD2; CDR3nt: TGTGCCAGTAGTATGCCACAGCGGGGCCATAATGAGCAGTTCTTC; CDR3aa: CASSMPQRGHNEQFF
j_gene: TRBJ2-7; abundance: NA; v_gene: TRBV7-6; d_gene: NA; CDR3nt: TGTGCCAGCAGCCTTCAGACTAGCTCCTACGAGCAGTACTTC; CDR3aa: CASSLQTSSYEQYF
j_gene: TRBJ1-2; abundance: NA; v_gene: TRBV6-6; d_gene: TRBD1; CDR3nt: TGTGCCAGCAGATCTGACAGGGATAGAGGATATGGCTACCCCTTC; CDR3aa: CASRSDRDRGYGYPF
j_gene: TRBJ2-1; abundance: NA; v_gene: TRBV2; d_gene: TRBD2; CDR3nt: TGTGCCAGCAGTCAAACTAGCGGGAGTTCGTATGAGCAGTTCTTC; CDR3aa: CASSQTSGSSYEQFF
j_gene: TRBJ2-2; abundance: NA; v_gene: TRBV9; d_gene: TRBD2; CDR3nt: TGTGCCAGCAGCGCCCTAGGGGCGGGAGTTCCTGCCGGGGAGCTGTTTTTT; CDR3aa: CASSALGAGVPAGELFF
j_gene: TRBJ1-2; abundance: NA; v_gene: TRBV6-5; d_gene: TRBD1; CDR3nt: TGTGCCAGCAGGCGTGACAGGGACTATGGCTACACCTTC; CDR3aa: CASRRDRDYGYTF
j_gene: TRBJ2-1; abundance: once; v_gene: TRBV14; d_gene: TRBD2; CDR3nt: TGTGCCAGCAGCCACGGGAGGACCAATGAGCAGTTCTTC; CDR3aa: CASSHGRTNEQFF
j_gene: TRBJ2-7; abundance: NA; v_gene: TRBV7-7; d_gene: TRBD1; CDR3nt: TGTGCCAGCAGCCTCGGGACAGGGGAGTCCTACGAGCAGTACTTC; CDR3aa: CASSLGTGESYEQYF
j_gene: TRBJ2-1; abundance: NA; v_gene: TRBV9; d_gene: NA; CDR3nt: TGTGCCAGCAGCGTAGTTGCAGGGTACTACAATGAGCAGTTCTTC; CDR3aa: CASSVVAGYYNEQFF
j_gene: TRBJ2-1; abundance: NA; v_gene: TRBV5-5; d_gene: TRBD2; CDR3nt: TGTGCCAGCAAGGGACTAGCGGGCTACAATGAGCAGTTCTTC; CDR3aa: CASKGLAGYNEQFF
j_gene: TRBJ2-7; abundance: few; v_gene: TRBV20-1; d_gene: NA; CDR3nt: TGCAGTACTCAGGGTTACAACGAGCAGTACTTC; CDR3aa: CSTQGYNEQYF
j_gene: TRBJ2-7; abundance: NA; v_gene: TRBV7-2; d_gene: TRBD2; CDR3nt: TGTGCCAGCAGCCGCAAACTAGCGGGAGGGCCTCGGTTTCCCCTCGAGCAGTACTTC; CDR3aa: CASSRKLAGGPRFPLEQYF
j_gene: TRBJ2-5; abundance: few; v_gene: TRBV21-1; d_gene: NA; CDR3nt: TGTGCCAGCAGCAAAAGGGGAGGGCCTCAAGAGACCCAGTACTTC; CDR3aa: CASSKRGGPQETQYF
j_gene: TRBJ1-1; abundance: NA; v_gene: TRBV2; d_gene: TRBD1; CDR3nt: TGTGCCACCTGGACAGGGAATTCCACTGAAGCTTTCTTT; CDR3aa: CATWTGNSTEAFF
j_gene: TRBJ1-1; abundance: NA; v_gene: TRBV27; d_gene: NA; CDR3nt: TGTGCCAGCAGTCCGTCGAACAGGGTTCCTGAAGCTTTCTTT; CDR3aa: CASSPSNRVPEAFF
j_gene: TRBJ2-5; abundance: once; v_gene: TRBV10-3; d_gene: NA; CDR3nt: TGTGCCATCAGTGAGTCGACTACCCAAGAGACCCAGTACTTC; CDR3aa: CAISESTTQETQYF
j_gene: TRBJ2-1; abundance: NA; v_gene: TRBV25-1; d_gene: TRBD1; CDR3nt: TGTGCCAGCAGTGGCCCAGTAGGACAGGGCAATGAGCAGTTCTTC; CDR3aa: CASSGPVGQGNEQFF
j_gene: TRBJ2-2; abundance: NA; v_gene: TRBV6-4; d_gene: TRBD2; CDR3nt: TGTGCCAGCAAGGCGGGGGTTTTCGCCGGGGAGCTGTTTTTT; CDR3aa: CASKAGVFAGELFF
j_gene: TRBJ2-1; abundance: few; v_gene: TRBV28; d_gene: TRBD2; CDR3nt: TGTGCCAGCAGTGCTACCCTAGCGGGGAAGAATGAGCAGTTCTTC; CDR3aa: CASSATLAGKNEQFF
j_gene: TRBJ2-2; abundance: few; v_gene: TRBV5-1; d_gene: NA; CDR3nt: TGCGCCAGCAGCTTGGCCAGAGGGCGGGTCGGGGAGCTGTTTTTT; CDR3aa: CASSLARGRVGELFF
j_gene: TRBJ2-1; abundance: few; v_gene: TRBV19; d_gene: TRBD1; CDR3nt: TGTGCCACCGGACAGGGATCAAGCTCCTACAATGAGCAGTTCTTC; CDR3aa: CATGQGSSSYNEQFF
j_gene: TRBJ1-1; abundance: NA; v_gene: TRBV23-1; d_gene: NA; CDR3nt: TGCGCCAGCAGTCGCCGTTTCAGAGGAAACACTGAAGCTTTCTTT; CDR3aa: CASSRRFRGNTEAFF
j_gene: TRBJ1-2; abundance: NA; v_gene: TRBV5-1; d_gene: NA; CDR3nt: TGCGCCAGCAGCTACAGTAACTATGGCTACACCTTC; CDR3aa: CASSYSNYGYTF
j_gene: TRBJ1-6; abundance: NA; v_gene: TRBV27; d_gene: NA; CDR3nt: TGTGCCAGCAGTCTGCGTCCTCGAAATAATTCACCCCTCCACTTT; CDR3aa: CASSLRPRNNSPLHF
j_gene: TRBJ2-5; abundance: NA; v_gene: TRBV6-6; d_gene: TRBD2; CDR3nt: TGTGCCAGCAGAGCCAGACTAGCGGGGGTACAAGAGACCCAGTACTTC; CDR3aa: CASRARLAGVQETQYF
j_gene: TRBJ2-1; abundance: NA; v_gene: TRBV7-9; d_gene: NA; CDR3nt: TGTGCCAGCACGGCGGGGGCAGCTCCACCCTACAATGAGCAGTTCTTC; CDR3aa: CASTAGAAPPYNEQFF
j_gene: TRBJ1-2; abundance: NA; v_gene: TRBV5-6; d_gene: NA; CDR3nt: TGTGCCAGCAGCCCGCTGGATGGCTCTAGAGGGTATGGCTACACCTTC; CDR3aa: CASSPLDGSRGYGYTF
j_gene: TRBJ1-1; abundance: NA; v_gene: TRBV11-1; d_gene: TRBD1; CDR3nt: TGTGCCAGCAGCATGGACAGGGGCTTCGTGAACACTGAAGCTTTCTTT; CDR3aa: CASSMDRGFVNTEAFF
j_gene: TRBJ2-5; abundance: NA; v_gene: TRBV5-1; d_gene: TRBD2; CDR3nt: TGCGCCAGCAGCGTCGGGACTACACAAGGGGAGACCCAGTACTTC; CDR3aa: CASSVGTTQGETQYF
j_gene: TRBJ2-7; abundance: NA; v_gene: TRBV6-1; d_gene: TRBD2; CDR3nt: TGTGCCAGCAGTGGATTCACTAGCGGGAGCCTATCGTTCATCTACGAGCAGTACTTC; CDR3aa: CASSGFTSGSLSFIYEQYF